Below, one T cell receptor beta chain is given with its context. The antigen this receptor binds is unknown. Base qualities are missing; no much larger clone stands one base away. The collaborating institutions used their own protocols to collect whole blood in K2EDTA tubes. For TCRbeta analysis, collaborators shipped samples as frozen whole blood, isolated PBMCs, or DNA extracted from either of those sample types. This specimen belongs to a study of blood T cell repertoires in COVID-19 (dated by TCRdb to the early 2020s). Background on the whole study: The collaborator samples originated in the United States, Italy and Spain and spanned the acute and convalescent phases of COVID-19. Where HLA class I and class II types were available, the types were taken from metadata supplied by the sample provider, not from assay-based typing. The samples were drawn from two sources: the first 160 participants of the ongoing ImmuneRACE study, and over 950 subjects contributed by 6 global collaborators. Nearly every sample came with metadata listing a de-identified subject ID, COVID-19 status, age in years and sex. The repertoires were made available in a free public database intended to serve as a resource for research on the immune response to SARS-CoV-2. The prospective study material was composed of cDNA or gDNA derived from T cells, B-cell-depleted T cells, or PBMCs. Subjects who had been exposed to COVID-19, were actively infected with it, or had recovered from it provided the deeply sampled blood TCRbeta repertoires that made up the dataset. Beyond this particular receptor, the publication reports: Clinical and demographic metadata were provided uncurated, with the amount varying by source and participant.

TCRbeta CDR3 regions were amplified from genomic DNA by means of the immunoSEQ Assay, a bias-controlled multiplex PCR. In the original analysis: Within the assay, amplification of reference gene primers was used to estimate how many nucleated cells each sample contained. To quantify the absolute abundance of each unique TCRbeta CDR3 rearrangement, sequence reads were collapsed and filtered. For each sample, productive Simpson clonality was calculated as the square root of Simpson's diversity index across productive rearrangements. The source is immuneACCESS, and TCRdb retained only in-frame sequences with V and J called. Part of the clones is not carried over; for the studies checked, unresolved V genes explain less than half of this, and the remainder is unexplained. The V and J calls and the clone size are those of that table, but D and trimming were determined from the DNA. The table for this sample lists roughly 52,000 clones; approximately 89% of them were counted only once. Around 30% of the sample is in the top ten clones.

The TCR sequence derives from an elderly woman with acute or convalescent COVID-19. Sequenced input: peripheral blood.

The sequence in DNA is TGTGCCAGCAGCACTCCAGGGTCCTACGAGCAGTACTTC. Translated, this gives CASSTPGSYEQYF. Recombination linked TRBV7-2 to TRBJ2-7; D gene: possibly TRBD1, on 5 matching bases. The junction carries 9 bases between V and J, which are trimmed by 5 bases and 1 base respectively. Via the germline V gene, CDR1 is SGHTA and CDR2 FQGNSA. The CDR3 has 13 amino acids, counting the end cysteine and phenylalanine. Of the read, only the CDR3 DNA is kept; its 39 bases are in frame from base 1.